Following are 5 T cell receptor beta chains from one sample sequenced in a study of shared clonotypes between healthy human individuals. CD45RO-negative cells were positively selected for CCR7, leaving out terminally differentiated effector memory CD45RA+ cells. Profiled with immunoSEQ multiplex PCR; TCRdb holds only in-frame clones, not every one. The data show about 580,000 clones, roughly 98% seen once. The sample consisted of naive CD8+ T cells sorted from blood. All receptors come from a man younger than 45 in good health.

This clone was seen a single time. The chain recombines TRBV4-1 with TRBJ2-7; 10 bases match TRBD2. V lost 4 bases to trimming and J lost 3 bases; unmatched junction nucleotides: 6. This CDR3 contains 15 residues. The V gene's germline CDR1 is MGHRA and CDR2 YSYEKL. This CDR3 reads CASSRGTSAFYEQYF. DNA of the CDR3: TGCGCCAGCAGCCGAGGGACTAGCGCTTTCTACGAGCAGTACTTC.

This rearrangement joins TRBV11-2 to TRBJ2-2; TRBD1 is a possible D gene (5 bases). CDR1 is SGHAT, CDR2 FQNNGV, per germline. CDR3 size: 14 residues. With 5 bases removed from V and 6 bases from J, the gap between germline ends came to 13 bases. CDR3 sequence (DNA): TGTGCCAGCAGCGCCCCAGGGTTTCCCGGGGAGCTGTTTTTT. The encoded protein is CASSAPGFPGELFF.

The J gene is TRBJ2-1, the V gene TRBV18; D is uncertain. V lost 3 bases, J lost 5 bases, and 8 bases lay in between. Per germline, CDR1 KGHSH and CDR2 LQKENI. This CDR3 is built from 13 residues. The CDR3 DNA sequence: TGTGCCAGCTCACCCGTGAGACACAATGAGCAGTTCTTC. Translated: CASSPVRHNEQFF.

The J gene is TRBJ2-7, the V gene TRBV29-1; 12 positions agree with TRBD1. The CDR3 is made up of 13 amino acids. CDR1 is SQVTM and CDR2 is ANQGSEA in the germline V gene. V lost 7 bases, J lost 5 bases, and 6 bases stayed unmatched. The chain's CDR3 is CSGTGTGGNEQYF. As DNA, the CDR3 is TGCAGCGGGACCGGGACAGGGGGCAACGAGCAGTACTTC.

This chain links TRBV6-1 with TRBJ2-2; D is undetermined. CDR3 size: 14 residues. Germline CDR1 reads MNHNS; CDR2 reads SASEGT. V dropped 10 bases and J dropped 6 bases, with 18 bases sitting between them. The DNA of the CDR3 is TGTGCCACCTCACCGGCTGTAGGCCCCGGGGAGCTGTTTTTT. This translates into CATSPAVGPGELFF.